The entry that follows covers one TCR beta chain sequence. The junction had 5 bases not matched to a gene; V was cut back by 7 bases and J by 2 bases. This CDR3 spans 14 amino acids. Germline V CDR1 and CDR2: SGHRS, YFSETQ. The sample belongs to a study of blood T cell repertoires in COVID-19. Turning to the study itself: The cDNA or gDNA used as material had been derived from T cells, B-cell-depleted T cells, or PBMCs.

Sequencing was performed with immunoSEQ multiplex PCR; in TCRdb, only in-frame clones are kept and a portion is missing. Of around 310,000 clones listed, around 90% are singletons. The V gene is TRBV5-1, the J gene TRBJ1-4; 7 bases map to TRBD1. The sample consisted of peripheral blood. This clonotype originated in a middle-aged woman with COVID-19, enrolled during active disease. The CDR3 reads CASAGGTTNEKLFF. The DNA of the CDR3 is TGCGCCAGCGCAGGGGGTACGACTAATGAAAAACTGTTTTTT.